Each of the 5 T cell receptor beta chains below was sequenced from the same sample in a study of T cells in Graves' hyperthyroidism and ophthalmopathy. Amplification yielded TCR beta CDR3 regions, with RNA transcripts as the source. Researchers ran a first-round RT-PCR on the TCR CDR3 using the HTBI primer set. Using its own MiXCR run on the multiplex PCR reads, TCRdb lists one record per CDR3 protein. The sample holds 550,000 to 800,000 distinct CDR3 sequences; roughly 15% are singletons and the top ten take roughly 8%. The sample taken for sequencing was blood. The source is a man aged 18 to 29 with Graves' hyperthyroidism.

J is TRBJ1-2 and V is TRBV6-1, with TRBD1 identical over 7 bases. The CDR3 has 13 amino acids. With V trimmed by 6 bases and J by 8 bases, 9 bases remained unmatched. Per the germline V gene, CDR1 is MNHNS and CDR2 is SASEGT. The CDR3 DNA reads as TGTGCCAGCAGCGACAGGGTAGGGGGAGGCTACACCTTC. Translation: CASSDRVGGGYTF.

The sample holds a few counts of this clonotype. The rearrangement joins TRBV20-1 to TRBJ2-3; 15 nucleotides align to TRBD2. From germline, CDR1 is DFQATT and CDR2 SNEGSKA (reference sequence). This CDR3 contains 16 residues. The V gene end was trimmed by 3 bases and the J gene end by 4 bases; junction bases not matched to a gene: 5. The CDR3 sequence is CSASGLAGGPADTQYF. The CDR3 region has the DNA TGCAGTGCTAGCGGACTAGCGGGAGGGCCGGCAGATACGCAGTATTTT.

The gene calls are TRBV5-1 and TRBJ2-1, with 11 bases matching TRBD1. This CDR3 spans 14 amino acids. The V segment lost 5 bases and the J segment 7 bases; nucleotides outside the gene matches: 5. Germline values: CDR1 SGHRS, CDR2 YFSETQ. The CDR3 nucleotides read TGCGCCAGCAGTGGACAGGGGGCTAATAATGAGCAGTTCTTC. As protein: CASSGQGANNEQFF. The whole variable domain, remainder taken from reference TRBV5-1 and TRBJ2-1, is KAGVTQTPRYLIKTRGQQVTLSCSPISGHRSVSWYQQTPGQGLQFLFEYFSETQRNKGNFPGRFSGRQFSNSRSEMNVSTLELGDSALYLCASSGQGANNEQFFGPGTRLTVL.

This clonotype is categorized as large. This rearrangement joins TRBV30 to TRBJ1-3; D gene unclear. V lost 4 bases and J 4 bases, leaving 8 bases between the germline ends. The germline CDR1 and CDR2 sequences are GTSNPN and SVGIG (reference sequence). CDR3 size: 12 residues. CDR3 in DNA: TGTGCCTGGACCCTAGGGGGAAACACCATATATTTT. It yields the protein CAWTLGGNTIYF.

The CDR3 sequence: CSAAPAGINQPQHF. CDR3 sequence (DNA): TGCAGCGCCGCCCCCGCGGGAATCAATCAGCCCCAGCATTTT. V usage is TRBV29-1 and J usage is TRBJ1-5; D is uncertain. Trimming left V 7 bases short and J 3 bases short, with 16 bases between. The CDR3 has 14 amino acids. Germline-derived CDR1 and CDR2 are SQVTM and ANQGSEA.